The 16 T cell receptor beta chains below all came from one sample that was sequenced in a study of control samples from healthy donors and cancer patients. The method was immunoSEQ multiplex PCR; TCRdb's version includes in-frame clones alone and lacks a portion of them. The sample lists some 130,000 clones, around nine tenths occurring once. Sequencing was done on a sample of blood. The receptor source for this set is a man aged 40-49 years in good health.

The CDR3: CASKAGTGSGTEAFF. For the CDR3, the DNA is TGCGCCAGCAAAGCCGGGACAGGGTCAGGCACTGAAGCTTTCTTT. The chain has TRBV5-1 and TRBJ1-1, with 9 bases identical to TRBD1. The V gene's germline CDR1 is SGHRS and CDR2 YFSETQ. The CDR3 length is 15 residues. V lost 6 bases, J lost 4 bases, and 10 bases stayed unmatched.

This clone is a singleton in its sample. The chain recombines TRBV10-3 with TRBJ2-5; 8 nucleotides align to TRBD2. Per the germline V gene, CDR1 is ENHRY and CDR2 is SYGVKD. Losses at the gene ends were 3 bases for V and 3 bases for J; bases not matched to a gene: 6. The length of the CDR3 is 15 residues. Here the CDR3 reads CAISDPGTREETQYF. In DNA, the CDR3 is TGTGCCATCAGTGATCCCGGGACTAGGGAAGAGACCCAGTACTTC.

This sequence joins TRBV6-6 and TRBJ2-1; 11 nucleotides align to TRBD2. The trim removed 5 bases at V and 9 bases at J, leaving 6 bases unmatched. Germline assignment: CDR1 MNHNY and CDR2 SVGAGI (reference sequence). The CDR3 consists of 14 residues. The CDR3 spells CASSILAGVGEQFF. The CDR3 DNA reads TGTGCCAGCAGTATACTAGCGGGGGTGGGTGAGCAGTTCTTC.

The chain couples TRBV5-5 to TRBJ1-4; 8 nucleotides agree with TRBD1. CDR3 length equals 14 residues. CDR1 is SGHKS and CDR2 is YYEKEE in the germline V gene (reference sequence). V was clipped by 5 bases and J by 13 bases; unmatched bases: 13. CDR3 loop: CASRGAGGPAGLFF. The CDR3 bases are TGTGCCAGCAGGGGGGCAGGGGGCCCCGCGGGACTGTTTTTT.

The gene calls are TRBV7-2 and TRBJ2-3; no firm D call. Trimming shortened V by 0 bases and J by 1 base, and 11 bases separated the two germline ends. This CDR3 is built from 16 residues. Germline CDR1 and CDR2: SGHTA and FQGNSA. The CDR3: CASSLATAGGTDTQYF. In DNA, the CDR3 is TGTGCCAGCAGCTTAGCAACGGCAGGAGGCACAGATACGCAGTATTTT.

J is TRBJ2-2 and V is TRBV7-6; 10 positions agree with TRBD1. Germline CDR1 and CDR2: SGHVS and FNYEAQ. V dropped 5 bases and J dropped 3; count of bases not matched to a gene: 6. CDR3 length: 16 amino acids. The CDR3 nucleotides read TGTGCCAGCAGCCCACGGACAGGGGGTGACACCGGGGAGCTGTTTTTT. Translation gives CASSPRTGGDTGELFF. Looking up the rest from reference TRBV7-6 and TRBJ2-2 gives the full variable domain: GAGVSQSPRYKVTKRGQDVALRCDPISGHVSLYWYRQALGQGPEFLTYFNYEAQQDKSGLPNDRFSAERPEGSISTLTIQRTEQRDSAMYRCASSPRTGGDTGELFFGEGSRLTVL.

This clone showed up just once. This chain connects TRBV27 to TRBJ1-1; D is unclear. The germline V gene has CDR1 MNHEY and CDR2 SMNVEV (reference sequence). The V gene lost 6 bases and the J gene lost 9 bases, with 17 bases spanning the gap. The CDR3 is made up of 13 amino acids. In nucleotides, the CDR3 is TGTGCCAGCAGCCCCGGACGTATGAGTAAAGCTTTCTTT. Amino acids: CASSPGRMSKAFF.

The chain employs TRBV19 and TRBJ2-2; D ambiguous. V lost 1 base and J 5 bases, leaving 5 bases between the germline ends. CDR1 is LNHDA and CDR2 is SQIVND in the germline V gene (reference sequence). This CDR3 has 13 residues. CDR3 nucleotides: TGTGCCAGTAGTATAGCCAGTACCGGGGAGCTGTTTTTT. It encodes CASSIASTGELFF.

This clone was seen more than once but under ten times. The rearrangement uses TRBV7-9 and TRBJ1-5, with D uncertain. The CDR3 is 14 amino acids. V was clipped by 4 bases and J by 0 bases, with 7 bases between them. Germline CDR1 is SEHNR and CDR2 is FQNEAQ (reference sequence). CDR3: CASSSQNSNQPQHF. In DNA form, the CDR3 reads TGTGCCAGCAGCTCACAGAATAGCAATCAGCCCCAGCATTTT.

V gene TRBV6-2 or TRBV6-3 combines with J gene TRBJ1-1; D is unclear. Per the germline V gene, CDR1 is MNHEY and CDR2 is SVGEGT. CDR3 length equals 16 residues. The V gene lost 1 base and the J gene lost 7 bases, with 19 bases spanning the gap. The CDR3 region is CASSYLGTARYSEAFF. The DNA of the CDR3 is TGTGCCAGCAGTTACTTAGGCACCGCCCGGTACAGTGAAGCTTTCTTT.

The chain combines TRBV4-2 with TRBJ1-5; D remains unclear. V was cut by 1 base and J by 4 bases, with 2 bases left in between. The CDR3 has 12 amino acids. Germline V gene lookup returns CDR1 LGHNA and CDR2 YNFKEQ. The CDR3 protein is CASSQGNQPQHF. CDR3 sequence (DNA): TGTGCCAGCAGCCAAGGTAATCAGCCCCAGCATTTT.

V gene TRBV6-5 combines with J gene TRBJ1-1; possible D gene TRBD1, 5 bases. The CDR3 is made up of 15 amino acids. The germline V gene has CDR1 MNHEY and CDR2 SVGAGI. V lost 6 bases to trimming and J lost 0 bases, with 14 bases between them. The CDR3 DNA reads TGTGCCAGCAGACTAACAGGTGCTATGAACACTGAAGCTTTCTTT. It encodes CASRLTGAMNTEAFF.

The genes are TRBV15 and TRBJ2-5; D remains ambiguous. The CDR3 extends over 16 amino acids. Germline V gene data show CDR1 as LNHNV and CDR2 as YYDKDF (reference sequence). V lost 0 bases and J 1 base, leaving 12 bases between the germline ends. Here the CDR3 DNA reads TGTGCCACCAGCAGAGATCGCCAGAATATCCAAGAGACCCAGTACTTC. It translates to CATSRDRQNIQETQYF. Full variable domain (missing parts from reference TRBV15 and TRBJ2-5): DAMVIQNPRYQVTQFGKPVTLSCSQTLNHNVMYWYQQKSSQAPKLLFHYYDKDFNNEADTPDNFQSRRPNTSFCFLDIRSPGLGDTAMYLCATSRDRQNIQETQYFGPGTRLLVL.

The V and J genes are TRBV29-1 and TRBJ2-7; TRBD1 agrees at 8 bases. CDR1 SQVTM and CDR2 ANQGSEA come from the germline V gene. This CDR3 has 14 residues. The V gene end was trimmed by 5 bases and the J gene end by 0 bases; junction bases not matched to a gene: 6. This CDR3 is CSVSGTGFSYEQYF. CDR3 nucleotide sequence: TGCAGCGTTTCCGGGACAGGTTTCTCCTACGAGCAGTACTTC.

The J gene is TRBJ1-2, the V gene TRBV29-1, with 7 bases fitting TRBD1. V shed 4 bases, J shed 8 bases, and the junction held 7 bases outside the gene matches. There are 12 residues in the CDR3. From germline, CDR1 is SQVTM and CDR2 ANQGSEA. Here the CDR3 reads CSVGDSRGGYTF. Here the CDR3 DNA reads TGCAGCGTTGGGGACTCCAGGGGGGGCTACACCTTC.

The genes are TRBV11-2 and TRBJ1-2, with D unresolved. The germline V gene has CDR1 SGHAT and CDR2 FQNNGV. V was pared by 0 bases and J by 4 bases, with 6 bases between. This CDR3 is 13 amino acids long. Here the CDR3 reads CASSLDRGYGYTF. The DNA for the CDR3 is TGTGCCAGCAGCTTAGACAGAGGCTATGGCTACACCTTC.